The rows below give T cell receptor beta chains drawn from one sample of a study of Tregs in tolerant kidney transplant recipients. Libraries were prepared by immunoSEQ multiplex PCR; TCRdb keeps only in-frame clonotypes and omits some of them. The data hold roughly 250,000 clones, with roughly four fifths observed a single time. The sequencing sample was made of CD4+ T cells from blood. The receptors were sampled from a human donor in good health. Each CDR3 is given with its conserved first and last residue. The D gene is left open where the match is weak. Clone size appears in some rows only: once, few, many, or a class for an expanded clone.

- few TRBV27 CARRQPVNTEAFF
TRBD1 few TRBV19 CASSPRTGGVNEQYF
- - TRBV13 CASSRYSYEQYF
TRBD1 - TRBV18 CASSPGQGDSYNSPLHF
TRBD1 - TRBV6-5 CASHPGTVSYEQYF
TRBD1 - TRBV2 CASSAQQGSETQYF
TRBD1 - TRBV11-2 CASSLAGQLNTEAFF
TRBD2 - TRBV29-1 CSGAYGTSGSYEQYF
- - TRBV7-7 CASSLATWDEQYF
- - TRBV5-1 CASSYSGSPREEQYF
- - TRBV2 CASSARAGRTEAFF
- - TRBV30 CAWSKGYEQYF
TRBD2 - TRBV9 CASSATSGRGGGELFF
- few TRBV10-1 CASSDSADTSYNEQFF
TRBD1 - TRBV5-4 CASSSPGQGQYEQYF
- - TRBV18 CASSPSLYEQYF
TRBD2 - TRBV18 CASSPGTSGRSYNEQFF
TRBD1 once TRBV7-2 CASSGWDRASGNTIYF
TRBD2 - TRBV30 CAWSVKGLAGNEQFF
TRBD1 once TRBV19 CASSTLGTGGYNEQFF
- - TRBV19 CASSTREYLNYGYTF
TRBD1 - TRBV6-5 CASSYGTAGYGYTF
- - TRBV5-1 CASRQPGAGEKLFF
- few TRBV5-1 CASSLGGSAPYEQYF
TRBD1 - TRBV19 CASKARTGGASNYGYTF